This T cell receptor (beta chain) originates from a study of blood T cell repertoires in COVID-19. This clone was picked up one time. There are 16 residues in the CDR3. CDR1 MNHEY and CDR2 SMNVEV come from the germline V gene (reference sequence). The V end was cut by 7 bases, the J end by 0 bases, with 16 bases between. How the authors handled the data: By means of reference gene primer amplification, nucleated cell counts were estimated. The repertoire was sequenced with immunoSEQ multiplex PCR; TCRdb's copy has only in-frame clones and lacks some. For V, J and clone size, that table is used; D and trimming come from the DNA. There are some 230,000 clones in the sample; approximately 83% occur only once, and approximately 7% lies in the top ten.

Sample: peripheral blood. This receptor was taken from a woman between 50 and 59 years old with acute or convalescent COVID-19. This chain joins TRBV27 and TRBJ1-5; D is ambiguous. CDR3 region: CASKSGARLSNQPQHF. For the CDR3, the DNA is TGTGCCAGCAAATCCGGTGCGCGGCTTAGCAATCAGCCCCAGCATTTT.